This T cell receptor beta chain is from a study of T cells in Graves' hyperthyroidism and ophthalmopathy (dated by TCRdb to the late 2010s). Study-level background: Peripheral blood samples were taken at initial diagnosis, before any treatment was given. The paper reports TCR Vbeta CDR3 sequencing of some 140 peripheral blood samples: some 41 ophthalmopathy, under 80 hyperthyroidism and around 17 progressor patients. In six Graves' hyperthyroidism patients, the study also compared T-cell repertoires from thyroid tissue with T-cell repertoires from blood. The approximately 100 discovery patients were randomly split 7:3 into training and test sets. Whether ophthalmopathy could be predicted prospectively was tested in an independent validation cohort made up of roughly 19 hyperthyroidism patients plus 17 patients who later progressed to ophthalmopathy. A discovery cohort of fewer than 110 patients, approximately 45 with Graves' ophthalmopathy and about 58 with stable Graves' hyperthyroidism, was used to find distinguishing TCR V-J signatures. After sampling, hyperthyroidism patients received methimazole starting at 30 mg daily, and ophthalmopathy patients received high-dose intravenous methylprednisolone.

V is reduced by 6 bases and J by 5 bases, leaving a spacing of 23 bases between them. From the germline V gene, CDR1 is MDHEN and CDR2 is SYDVKM. CDR3 length: 17 amino acids, cysteine to phenylalanine. Kept here is only the CDR3 DNA, which spans 51 bases and is read in frame from base 1. To note about this clonotype: Its target antigen remains unknown. Base qualities are missing; no much larger clone stands one base away.

Findings and caveats that apply to the study as a whole: A 13 V-J signature model separated ophthalmopathy from stable hyperthyroidism, with roughly 88% sensitivity and roughly 84% specificity in cross-validation and 80%/75% in testing. Most expanded thyroid clonotypes (frequency above 0.001) were also detected in blood, suggesting blood repertoires may reflect thyroid immune responses. Sample size was not statistically predetermined, and investigators were not blinded to group allocation. In validation, the model predicted progression to ophthalmopathy with roughly 70% sensitivity and roughly 75% specificity, a median of approximately 6.5 months before onset.

Hyperthyroidism patients were aged 18 to 65 years and newly diagnosed, with disease duration of less than 2 months. Patients with uncontrolled infections, other autoimmune diseases, pregnancy or lactation were excluded. Diagnoses relied on clinical symptoms, serum thyroxine and TRAb, thyroid ultrasound and orbital computed tomography. Blood from progressor patients was collected at the time of first diagnosis with hyperthyroidism, before any ophthalmopathy symptoms had appeared. Ficoll-Paque density gradient centrifugation was used to isolate PBMCs from approximately 10 ml of fresh peripheral blood. Progressor patients were first diagnosed with Graves' hyperthyroidism and then developed ophthalmopathy during follow-up. Total RNA was extracted using Trizol reagent, and RNA quality was assessed on an Agilent 2100 Bioanalyzer. TCR beta CDR3 regions were amplified from RNA transcripts. The TCR CDR3 was subjected to a first round of RT-PCR using the HTBI primer set and the Qiagen OneStep RT-PCR kit. Libraries were constructed in a second round of multiplex PCR, after which size selection and purification were performed. The libraries were sequenced on an Illumina HiSeq2000 using paired-end 100 bp reads. The source study handled its data this way. SOAPnuke was used to process the raw data, throwing out any read that contained adapters or uncalled bases, had a mean Phred below 15, or lacked an exact constant-primer or identifier match. COPE v1.2.5 was used to merge high-quality paired reads, and clonotypes were defined as unique nucleotide sequences. MiTCR v1.1 was used to align clonotypes to the IMGT TRBV, TRBD and TRBJ reference segments. The analysis was restricted to V-J combinations with a frequency above 0.0001, which together covered 99.2% of the repertoires. A TCS score was defined as the ratio between F50 (clonal expansion) and ExV (chaos), using BLOSUM62-based TCRdist between CDR3 peptides within each V-J. Welch's t-statistics and random forest reduced 450 to 600 V-J features to 10 to 15, which were used in a naive Bayes classifier (R e1071). In-frame beta chains were kept once TCRdb had trimmed the public reads at Q25 with fastp and called clones with MiXCR. Every entry covers one CDR3 protein and lists the most common genes and DNA from its rows. Clone size and V and J calls follow TCRdb, not the original study. The sample records about 150,000 distinct CDR3 sequences, approximately 20% of which are singletons. The ten largest make up more than 60% of the sample.

The receptor was isolated from a woman between 50 and 59 years old with Graves' hyperthyroidism that later progressed to Graves' ophthalmopathy. The V and J segments used are TRBV28 and TRBJ1-5, with the D gene too uncertain to name. Source material: blood. The bases read TGTGCCAGCAGCTTAGGGCCCTCAGGCACTTCCTATCAGCCCCAGCATTTT. Translated, this gives CASSLGPSGTSYQPQHF.